These T cell receptor beta chains were read from a single sample in a study of shared clonotypes between healthy human individuals. The table came from immunoSEQ multiplex PCR; TCRdb's copy has only in-frame clones and leaves some out. The sample has 1,500,000 or so clones, around 98.5% seen once. Sequenced input: naive CD4+ T cells sorted from blood. These receptors all stem from a man aged 30 to 39 in good health. CDR3s include the opening cysteine and the closing phenylalanine or tryptophan. The D gene is left open where the match is weak. Size tells how often a clone was seen (once, few, many) or the class of an expanded clone, and some rows leave it out.

J gene: TRBJ2-7
V gene: TRBV30
D gene: TRBD2
clone size: NA
CDR3 protein: CAWSAPGLAGAEQYF
CDR3 DNA: TGTGCCTGGAGTGCTCCGGGACTAGCGGGCGCCGAGCAGTACTTC

J gene: TRBJ1-2
V gene: TRBV28
D gene: NA
clone size: NA
CDR3 protein: CASSIWDGYTF
CDR3 DNA: TGTGCCAGCAGTATCTGGGATGGCTACACCTTC

J gene: TRBJ2-7
V gene: TRBV5-6
D gene: NA
clone size: NA
CDR3 protein: CASSFSTDPSYEQYF
CDR3 DNA: TGTGCCAGCAGCTTTAGCACAGACCCTTCCTACGAGCAGTACTTC

J gene: TRBJ2-1
V gene: TRBV7-9
D gene: NA
clone size: NA
CDR3 protein: CASSAPQGIHEQFF
CDR3 DNA: TGTGCCAGCAGCGCACCCCAGGGAATCCATGAGCAGTTCTTC

J gene: TRBJ1-1
V gene: TRBV28
D gene: TRBD1
clone size: NA
CDR3 protein: CASSLSGQAQWAFF
CDR3 DNA: TGTGCCAGCAGTTTATCGGGACAGGCCCAATGGGCTTTCTTT

J gene: TRBJ2-7
V gene: TRBV5-1
D gene: TRBD2
clone size: NA
CDR3 protein: CASSPLAGVHEQYF
CDR3 DNA: TGCGCCAGCAGTCCTCTAGCGGGAGTTCACGAGCAGTACTTC

J gene: TRBJ1-1
V gene: TRBV18
D gene: NA
clone size: NA
CDR3 protein: CASSVQQGLNTEAFF
CDR3 DNA: TGTGCCAGCTCAGTTCAACAGGGTCTGAACACTGAAGCTTTCTTT

J gene: TRBJ2-2
V gene: TRBV4-3
D gene: NA
clone size: NA
CDR3 protein: CASSQSGRNTGELFF
CDR3 DNA: TGCGCCAGCAGCCAATCGGGACGGAACACCGGGGAGCTGTTTTTT

J gene: TRBJ2-5
V gene: TRBV29-1
D gene: TRBD2
clone size: NA
CDR3 protein: CSVGWGGETQYF
CDR3 DNA: TGCAGCGTCGGCTGGGGGGGAGAGACCCAGTACTTC

J gene: TRBJ2-1
V gene: TRBV19
D gene: TRBD2
clone size: NA
CDR3 protein: CASSIMLAGPNEQFF
CDR3 DNA: TGTGCCAGTAGTATAATGCTAGCGGGACCCAATGAGCAGTTCTTC

J gene: TRBJ2-5
V gene: TRBV4-1
D gene: NA
clone size: NA
CDR3 protein: CASSLSGAEETQYF
CDR3 DNA: TGCGCCAGCAGCCTTAGCGGCGCCGAGGAGACCCAGTACTTC

J gene: TRBJ2-5
V gene: TRBV25-1
D gene: NA
clone size: NA
CDR3 protein: CASRADRLQETQYF
CDR3 DNA: TGTGCCAGCCGCGCGGACAGACTTCAAGAGACCCAGTACTTC

J gene: TRBJ2-3
V gene: TRBV6-6
D gene: TRBD2
clone size: NA
CDR3 protein: CASSRLAGRTDTQYF
CDR3 DNA: TGTGCCAGCAGTAGACTAGCGGGAAGAACAGATACGCAGTATTTT

J gene: TRBJ2-3
V gene: TRBV18
D gene: NA
clone size: NA
CDR3 protein: CASSPWTDSTDTQYF
CDR3 DNA: TGTGCCAGCTCACCTTGGACAGATAGCACAGATACGCAGTATTTT

J gene: TRBJ2-7
V gene: TRBV9
D gene: TRBD2
clone size: NA
CDR3 protein: CASSSLAGGPGEQYF
CDR3 DNA: TGTGCCAGCAGCTCTTTAGCGGGAGGGCCCGGCGAGCAGTACTTC

J gene: TRBJ2-3
V gene: TRBV5-1
D gene: NA
clone size: NA
CDR3 protein: CASSLTAKSTDTQYF
CDR3 DNA: TGCGCCAGCAGCTTAACAGCTAAGAGCACAGATACGCAGTATTTT

J gene: TRBJ1-2
V gene: TRBV19
D gene: NA
clone size: once
CDR3 protein: CASSPLSRAEKGYTF
CDR3 DNA: TGTGCCAGTAGTCCCCTGAGCAGGGCGGAGAAAGGCTACACCTTC

J gene: TRBJ1-5
V gene: TRBV19
D gene: NA
clone size: NA
CDR3 protein: CASSDWRGSGNQPQHF
CDR3 DNA: TGTGCCAGTAGTGATTGGAGGGGGTCGGGCAATCAGCCCCAGCATTTT

J gene: TRBJ2-3
V gene: TRBV4-2
D gene: NA
clone size: NA
CDR3 protein: CASSQVLGRGDTQYF
CDR3 DNA: TGTGCCAGCAGCCAAGTATTAGGCCGAGGGGATACGCAGTATTTT

J gene: TRBJ2-1
V gene: TRBV5-4
D gene: NA
clone size: NA
CDR3 protein: CASSGGLSYNEQFF
CDR3 DNA: TGTGCCAGCAGCGGGGGCCTCTCCTACAATGAGCAGTTCTTC

J gene: TRBJ2-7
V gene: TRBV5-1
D gene: NA
clone size: NA
CDR3 protein: CASSLGEPYEQYF
CDR3 DNA: TGCGCCAGCAGCTTGGGGGAGCCCTACGAGCAGTACTTC

J gene: TRBJ2-7
V gene: TRBV6-6
D gene: NA
clone size: NA
CDR3 protein: CASSQPAGIGRYEQYF
CDR3 DNA: TGTGCCAGCAGCCAACCCGCGGGAATTGGGCGCTACGAGCAGTACTTC

J gene: TRBJ2-1
V gene: TRBV4-2
D gene: TRBD2
clone size: NA
CDR3 protein: CASSQDLTGRAEDEQFF
CDR3 DNA: TGTGCCAGCAGCCAAGATTTAACCGGGAGGGCCGAAGATGAGCAGTTCTTC

J gene: TRBJ2-1
V gene: TRBV7-2
D gene: NA
clone size: NA
CDR3 protein: CASSLNAGRAFEQFF
CDR3 DNA: TGTGCCAGCAGCTTAAACGCGGGACGAGCCTTTGAGCAGTTCTTC

J gene: TRBJ2-3
V gene: TRBV2
D gene: NA
clone size: NA
CDR3 protein: CASSTPLSQGRSDTQYF
CDR3 DNA: TGTGCCAGCAGTACTCCGTTGTCACAGGGGAGGTCAGATACGCAGTATTTT

J gene: TRBJ2-2
V gene: TRBV18
D gene: TRBD1
clone size: NA
CDR3 protein: CASSPLSGQGTTGELFF
CDR3 DNA: TGTGCCAGCTCACCACTTTCGGGACAGGGTACCACCGGGGAGCTGTTTTTT

J gene: TRBJ2-7
V gene: TRBV6-5
D gene: NA
clone size: NA
CDR3 protein: CASSYTGTEQYF
CDR3 DNA: TGTGCCAGCAGTTACACAGGGACCGAGCAGTACTTC

J gene: TRBJ2-5
V gene: TRBV7-2
D gene: TRBD1
clone size: NA
CDR3 protein: CASRDREETQYF
CDR3 DNA: TGTGCCAGCAGGGACAGGGAAGAGACCCAGTACTTC

J gene: TRBJ1-2
V gene: TRBV19
D gene: NA
clone size: NA
CDR3 protein: CASSRPSDGYTF
CDR3 DNA: TGTGCCAGTAGTAGGCCATCCGATGGCTACACCTTC

J gene: TRBJ1-1
V gene: TRBV10-3
D gene: TRBD1
clone size: NA
CDR3 protein: CAISEQTGSTQAFF
CDR3 DNA: TGTGCCATCAGTGAGCAGACAGGGTCAACTCAAGCTTTCTTT

J gene: TRBJ1-1
V gene: TRBV11-2
D gene: NA
clone size: NA
CDR3 protein: CASSLDGTGPAFF
CDR3 DNA: TGTGCCAGCAGCTTAGACGGGACGGGACCAGCTTTCTTT

J gene: TRBJ2-7
V gene: TRBV18
D gene: NA
clone size: NA
CDR3 protein: CASSPGITDEQYF
CDR3 DNA: TGTGCCAGCTCCCCAGGGATAACGGACGAGCAGTACTTC

J gene: TRBJ2-3
V gene: TRBV27
D gene: NA
clone size: NA
CDR3 protein: CASSLERWGDTQYF
CDR3 DNA: TGTGCCAGCAGTTTGGAGCGGTGGGGAGATACGCAGTATTTT

J gene: TRBJ2-1
V gene: TRBV6-6
D gene: NA
clone size: NA
CDR3 protein: CASRKVENNEQFF
CDR3 DNA: TGTGCCAGCAGGAAAGTTGAGAACAATGAGCAGTTCTTC

J gene: TRBJ1-5
V gene: TRBV19
D gene: NA
clone size: NA
CDR3 protein: CASSFVDQPQHF
CDR3 DNA: TGTGCCAGTAGTTTCGTCGATCAGCCCCAGCATTTT

J gene: TRBJ2-5
V gene: TRBV19
D gene: TRBD1
clone size: NA
CDR3 protein: CASSTRQGAIRETQYF
CDR3 DNA: TGTGCCAGTAGTACCCGACAGGGGGCGATTCGAGAGACCCAGTACTTC

J gene: TRBJ2-1
V gene: TRBV28
D gene: NA
clone size: NA
CDR3 protein: CASRGGLSSYNEQFF
CDR3 DNA: TGTGCCAGCAGGGGCGGGCTGAGCTCCTACAATGAGCAGTTCTTC

J gene: TRBJ2-1
V gene: TRBV5-1
D gene: TRBD2
clone size: NA
CDR3 protein: CASSLVVAGVVEQFF
CDR3 DNA: TGCGCCAGCAGCTTGGTGGTAGCGGGAGTTGTTGAGCAGTTCTTC

J gene: TRBJ2-1
V gene: TRBV11-3
D gene: TRBD2
clone size: NA
CDR3 protein: CASSLGSGSFYNEQFF
CDR3 DNA: TGTGCCAGCAGCTTGGGTAGCGGGAGTTTCTACAATGAGCAGTTCTTC

J gene: TRBJ2-7
V gene: TRBV28
D gene: NA
clone size: NA
CDR3 protein: CASSLGSPYEQYF
CDR3 DNA: TGTGCCAGCAGTTTGGGCAGTCCCTACGAGCAGTACTTC

J gene: TRBJ1-4
V gene: TRBV29-1
D gene: TRBD1
clone size: NA
CDR3 protein: CSVRQGDEKLFF
CDR3 DNA: TGCAGCGTTAGACAGGGGGATGAAAAACTGTTTTTT

J gene: TRBJ2-1
V gene: TRBV5-4
D gene: NA
clone size: NA
CDR3 protein: CASSAPSSFEQFF
CDR3 DNA: TGTGCCAGCAGCGCACCTTCCAGTTTTGAGCAGTTCTTC

J gene: TRBJ2-3
V gene: TRBV7-2
D gene: TRBD2
clone size: NA
CDR3 protein: CASSLVAGSGATDTQYF
CDR3 DNA: TGTGCCAGCAGCTTAGTAGCGGGATCTGGGGCCACAGATACGCAGTATTTT

J gene: TRBJ2-7
V gene: TRBV9
D gene: NA
clone size: NA
CDR3 protein: CASSPRGSSYEQYF
CDR3 DNA: TGTGCCAGCAGCCCTCGAGGGAGCTCCTACGAGCAGTACTTC

J gene: TRBJ2-5
V gene: TRBV5-1
D gene: TRBD1
clone size: NA
CDR3 protein: CASSLGQGPQETQYF
CDR3 DNA: TGCGCCAGCAGCTTAGGACAGGGTCCCCAAGAGACCCAGTACTTC

J gene: TRBJ1-5
V gene: TRBV18
D gene: TRBD1
clone size: once
CDR3 protein: CASSGTGGNLNQPQHF
CDR3 DNA: TGTGCCAGCTCCGGGACAGGGGGCAACCTCAATCAGCCCCAGCATTTT

J gene: TRBJ1-5
V gene: TRBV5-8
D gene: NA
clone size: NA
CDR3 protein: CASSLGIQVSNQPQHF
CDR3 DNA: TGTGCCAGCAGCTTAGGGATACAGGTCAGCAATCAGCCCCAGCATTTT

J gene: TRBJ1-1
V gene: TRBV9
D gene: NA
clone size: NA
CDR3 protein: CASSVKVSDTEAFF
CDR3 DNA: TGTGCCAGCAGCGTCAAGGTGTCGGACACTGAAGCTTTCTTT

J gene: TRBJ1-2
V gene: TRBV18
D gene: NA
clone size: NA
CDR3 protein: CASSPIGGYGYTF
CDR3 DNA: TGTGCCAGCTCACCAATCGGGGGATACGGCTACACCTTC

J gene: TRBJ2-6
V gene: TRBV2
D gene: NA
clone size: NA
CDR3 protein: CASSGEGVPGANVLTF
CDR3 DNA: TGTGCCAGCAGTGGGGAGGGGGTCCCTGGGGCCAACGTCCTGACTTTC

J gene: TRBJ2-1
V gene: TRBV5-5
D gene: TRBD2
clone size: NA
CDR3 protein: CASSLTSGSSYNEQFF
CDR3 DNA: TGTGCCAGCAGCTTGACTAGCGGGAGCTCCTACAATGAGCAGTTCTTC

J gene: TRBJ2-7
V gene: TRBV19
D gene: NA
clone size: NA
CDR3 protein: CASSLGGTYEQYF
CDR3 DNA: TGTGCCAGTAGTTTAGGAGGGACCTACGAGCAGTACTTC

J gene: TRBJ2-1
V gene: TRBV20-1
D gene: NA
clone size: NA
CDR3 protein: CSARQDNEQFF
CDR3 DNA: TGCAGTGCGAGACAGGACAATGAGCAGTTCTTC